These T cell receptor beta chains were read from a single sample in a study of shared clonotypes between healthy human individuals. The data were produced by immunoSEQ multiplex PCR, yet TCRdb's version contains in-frame clones alone and is incomplete. Among 2,100,000 or so clones listed, approximately 94% were seen once. The material sequenced was naive CD4+ T cells sorted from blood. Receptors were obtained from a man between 18 and 29 years old in good health. Both conserved end residues are part of each CDR3. A D gene is named only where the DNA matches it firmly. Clone size is shown for a subset of rows, as once, few, many or a class of expanded clone.

abundance	d_gene	v_gene	j_gene	CDR3aa	CDR3nt
NA	NA	TRBV1	TRBJ1-1	CTSSLPPWGTEAFF	TGCACCAGCAGCCTACCCCCGTGGGGCACTGAAGCTTTCTTT
NA	NA	TRBV6-5	TRBJ2-7	CASSYSRGQAYEQYF	TGTGCCAGCAGTTACAGCCGGGGCCAGGCCTACGAGCAGTACTTC
few	NA	TRBV14	TRBJ1-2	CASSQVTGRNYGYTF	TGTGCCAGCAGCCAAGTAACAGGGCGCAACTATGGCTACACCTTC
NA	NA	TRBV7-9	TRBJ2-3	CASSPQPTEQYF	TGTGCCAGCAGCCCGCAACCTACAGAGCAGTATTTT
once	NA	TRBV7-9	TRBJ2-4	CASSPYPLAKNIQYF	TGTGCCAGCAGTCCGTACCCTCTGGCCAAAAACATTCAGTACTTC
NA	NA	TRBV11-2	TRBJ1-1	CASSFATPNTEAFF	TGTGCCAGCAGCTTTGCCACACCCAACACTGAAGCTTTCTTT
NA	TRBD2	TRBV5-1	TRBJ2-5	CASSLDPSGGQETQYF	TGCGCCAGCAGCTTGGATCCTAGCGGGGGGCAAGAGACCCAGTACTTC
NA	NA	TRBV30	TRBJ2-1	CAWSREGGGSYNEQFF	TGTGCCTGGAGTAGGGAGGGAGGGGGCTCCTACAATGAGCAGTTCTTC
NA	NA	TRBV5-4	TRBJ2-5	CASSDLAGAQETQYF	TGTGCCAGCAGCGACCTGGCGGGGGCCCAAGAGACCCAGTACTTC
NA	NA	TRBV28	TRBJ2-7	CASSRGFYEQYF	TGTGCCAGCAGTAGGGGTTTCTACGAGCAGTACTTC
NA	NA	TRBV7-9	TRBJ1-6	CASSVAGGGGSPLHF	TGTGCCAGCAGCGTAGCGGGGGGCGGCGGGTCACCCCTCCACTTT
NA	NA	TRBV6-5	TRBJ1-2	CASSYSRGERDF	TGTGCCAGCAGTTACTCCCGGGGGGAAAGAGACTTC
NA	NA	TRBV29-1	TRBJ1-3	CSVEALSGNTIYF	TGCAGCGTTGAGGCCCTCTCTGGAAACACCATATATTTT
NA	NA	TRBV9	TRBJ2-3	CASSVAGTRGTDTQYF	TGTGCCAGCAGCGTAGCTGGGACAAGGGGCACAGATACGCAGTATTTT
NA	NA	TRBV11-2	TRBJ2-7	CASSLDGSLDEQYF	TGTGCCAGCAGCTTAGATGGCAGCCTAGACGAGCAGTACTTC
NA	NA	TRBV19	TRBJ1-1	CASRRPGGTEAFF	TGTGCCAGTAGAAGGCCCGGGGGGACTGAAGCTTTCTTT
NA	TRBD1	TRBV30	TRBJ1-6	CAGGQGNSPLHF	TGTGCCGGGGGACAGGGGAATTCACCCCTCCACTTT
NA	NA	TRBV2	TRBJ1-2	CASIDSSRYGYTF	TGTGCCAGCATTGACAGTTCCCGCTATGGCTACACCTTC
NA	TRBD1	TRBV15	TRBJ2-7	CATRATGTYEQYF	TGTGCCACCAGAGCGACAGGGACCTACGAGCAGTACTTC
NA	TRBD1	TRBV14	TRBJ2-1	CASSQDRGQKGHEQFF	TGTGCCAGCAGCCAGGACAGGGGTCAGAAAGGCCATGAGCAGTTCTTC
NA	NA	TRBV7-9	TRBJ1-5	CASSFRGDQPQHF	TGTGCCAGCAGCTTCCGGGGGGATCAGCCCCAGCATTTT
NA	NA	TRBV5-1	TRBJ2-3	CASQRGDPADTQYF	TGCGCCAGCCAGAGGGGGGATCCAGCAGATACGCAGTATTTT
NA	NA	TRBV5-4	TRBJ2-6	CAAATGTHHSGANVLTF	TGTGCCGCGGCAACCGGGACACACCACTCTGGGGCCAACGTCCTGACTTTC
NA	TRBD1	TRBV7-2	TRBJ1-5	CASSPRQGKPQHF	TGTGCCAGCAGCCCCCGACAGGGGAAGCCCCAGCATTTT
NA	TRBD1	TRBV30	TRBJ1-5	CAWSGQGAVGNQPQHF	TGTGCCTGGAGTGGACAGGGGGCTGTGGGCAATCAGCCCCAGCATTTT
NA	NA	TRBV11-3	TRBJ2-2	CASSPNTGELFF	TGTGCCAGCAGTCCGAACACCGGGGAGCTGTTTTTT
NA	NA	TRBV6-5	TRBJ2-2	CASSHDTGELFF	TGTGCCAGCAGTCACGACACCGGGGAGCTGTTTTTT